Below, 21 T cell receptor beta chains from the same sample are listed, as sequenced in a study of T cell repertoires in cytomegalovirus infection. TCRdb fed the reads into MiXCR, producing one record per CDR3 protein. The data contain about 740,000 distinct CDR3 sequences, approximately 40% of them singletons. The sequencing input was PBMCs. The origin of the receptors is a human donor in good health (CMV status not recorded). Some clones in this sample may be carry-over from other donors' samples.

The chain combines TRBV29-1 with TRBJ2-7, with D perhaps being TRBD1 or TRBD2 (5 bases each). CDR1 is SQVTM and CDR2 is ANQGSEA in the germline V gene. V was pared by 3 bases and J by 6 bases, with 12 bases between. CDR3 length: 12 residues. CDR3 protein: CSVDGVGGEQYF. The DNA for the CDR3 is TGCAGCGTTGATGGCGTTGGGGGCGAGCAGTACTTC.

The V call is TRBV2, the J call TRBJ1-1, with TRBD1 as a possible D gene (6 bases). The germline V and J ends were trimmed by 7 bases and 5 bases, with 11 bases remaining between them. CDR1 is SNHLY, CDR2 FYNNEI, per germline. The CDR3 is made up of 12 amino acids. The CDR3 nucleotides read TGTGCCAGCACAGGGGAGAAGACTGAAGCTTTCTTT. Protein sequence: CASTGEKTEAFF. Supplemented by reference TRBV2 and TRBJ1-1, the full variable domain reads EPEVTQTPSHQVTQMGQEVILRCVPISNHLYFYWYRQILGQKVEFLVSFYNNEISEKSEIFDDQFSVERPDGSNFTLKIRSTKLEDSAMYFCASTGEKTEAFFGQGTRLTVV.

Comment on this clonotype: At one boundary the junction diverges from the germline segment, which might be a read error. The gene calls are TRBV7-6 and TRBJ2-5; maybe TRBD1 (6 bases). CDR3 size: 14 residues. From germline, CDR1 is SGHVS and CDR2 FNYEAQ. The DNA for the CDR3 is TGTGCCAGCAGCTTAGGCACAGGGTATGAGACCGAGTACTTC. Amino acids: CASSLGTGYETEYF.

The sample holds one count of this clonotype. A much larger clone is a single base away; this may be a read error. The chain uses TRBV12-3 or TRBV12-4 and TRBJ2-5; D might be TRBD2 (6 bases). The CDR3 runs 14 residues. The CDR3 DNA is TGTTCCAGCAGTTTACCCGGGACTCAAGAGACCCAGTACTTC. Amino acids: CSSSLPGTQETQYF.

The rearrangement joins TRBV10-3 to TRBJ2-7, with 10 bases lining up with TRBD2. In germline, CDR1 is ENHRY, CDR2 SYGVKD. This CDR3 comprises 18 residues. The V and J ends lost 3 bases and 3 bases, in that order; junction bases with no gene match: 14. This chain's CDR3 is CAISEPGVSGRAGYEQYF. CDR3 nucleotide sequence: TGTGCCATCAGTGAACCTGGTGTGAGCGGGAGGGCCGGCTACGAGCAGTACTTC.

The chain joins TRBV11-1 to TRBJ2-1, with 7 bases identical to TRBD1. Germline loops: CDR1 SGHAT, CDR2 FQDESV (reference sequence). This CDR3 comprises 14 residues. The V gene end was trimmed by 5 bases and the J gene end by 9 bases; junction bases not matched to a gene: 10. CDR3 protein: CASSQLTGVGEQFF. The CDR3 nucleotides read TGTGCCAGCAGCCAATTAACAGGGGTGGGTGAGCAGTTCTTC.

The CDR3 DNA is TGTGCCAGCAGCAAGAGAACGGGGACGGGGAGGAACGAGCAGTACTTC. Translation: CASSKRTGTGRNEQYF. The V gene is TRBV7-8, the J gene TRBJ2-7; tentatively, D is TRBD2 (6 bases). CDR1 is SGHVS, CDR2 FQNEAQ, per germline. Deletions cut 5 bases from V and 5 bases from J, with 22 bases between. This CDR3 comprises 16 residues.

Only a few counts were recorded for this clonotype. The chain couples TRBV28 to TRBJ1-3, with 7 bases matching TRBD1. CDR3 length: 17 residues. V was pared by 6 bases and J by 1 base, with 12 bases of the junction left unmatched. The germline V gene encodes CDR1 MDHEN and CDR2 SYDVKM. Here the CDR3 reads CASSPGGQIPSGNTIYF. The CDR3 DNA is TGTGCCAGCAGCCCAGGGGGACAGATACCTTCTGGAAACACCATATATTTT.

This clonotype has a handful of counts. The chain links TRBV4-1 to TRBJ1-2; D is possibly TRBD1 (5 bases). The CDR3 totals 13 residues. V dropped 4 bases and J dropped 6 bases, with 12 bases sitting between them. Germline CDR1 is MGHRA and CDR2 is YSYEKL. The CDR3 protein is CASSPLTADGYTF. DNA of the CDR3: TGCGCCAGCAGCCCCCTGACAGCGGATGGCTACACCTTC.

This clonotype was seen a few times. The genes are TRBV6-5 and TRBJ1-1; D gene ambiguous. V was clipped by 2 bases and J by 12 bases, with 13 bases between them. The germline V gene has CDR1 MNHEY and CDR2 SVGAGI. The CDR3 consists of 12 residues. As DNA, the CDR3 is TGTGCCAGCAGTTACGGGGAAGGTCCGACTTTCTTT. It specifies CASSYGEGPTFF.

This clonotype was seen more than once but under ten times. This rearrangement joins TRBV20-1 to TRBJ1-1; no clear D. Germline V gives CDR1 DFQATT, CDR2 SNEGSKA (reference sequence). The CDR3 is 12 amino acids. The V end lost 5 bases, the J end lost 1 base, and 8 bases lay between the germline ends. The CDR3 nucleotides are TGCAGTGCTGATAGAACGAACACTGAAGCTTTCTTT. This sequence encodes CSADRTNTEAFF.

V and J are TRBV4-2 and TRBJ2-3, with D possibly matching TRBD2 (7 bases). The germline V gene encodes CDR1 LGHNA and CDR2 YNFKEQ. The CDR3 length is 19 residues. V gave up 0 bases and J gave up 3 bases, with 22 bases separating them. This chain's CDR3 is CASSQDLRGGLMSTDTQYF. The CDR3 coding sequence is TGTGCCAGCAGCCAAGATCTGAGGGGGGGCCTTATGTCGACAGATACGCAGTATTTT.

This clonotype was counted many times. The rearrangement joins TRBV12-3 or TRBV12-4 to TRBJ1-2; D gene uncertain. The CDR3 is made up of 13 amino acids. The ends were cut back, 3 bases at V and 1 base at J, with 6 bases in the middle. The CDR3, as DNA: TGTGCCAGCAGTTTTGGGCTTAACTATGGCTACACCTTC. Translated: CASSFGLNYGYTF.

The rearrangement links TRBV13 to TRBJ1-3, with D possibly matching TRBD1 (5 bases). V lost 5 bases to trimming and J lost 2 bases, with 19 bases between them. CDR1 is PRHDT, CDR2 FYEKMQ, per germline (reference sequence). The CDR3 is 17 amino acids. In DNA, the CDR3 is TGTGCCAGCAGCCGGCGTGGGGGAAATTTACCTGGAAACACCATATATTTT. Residues: CASSRRGGNLPGNTIYF. Together with reference TRBV13 and TRBJ1-3, the CDR3 gives the full variable domain: AAGVIQSPRHLIKEKRETATLKCYPIPRHDTVYWYQQGPGQDPQFLISFYEKMQSDKGSIPDRFSAQQFSDYHSELNMSSLELGDSALYFCASSRRGGNLPGNTIYFGEGSWLTVV.

This clonotype was detected ten times or more. The chain employs TRBV7-9 and TRBJ1-5; D unclear. This CDR3 spans 13 amino acids. Trimming took off 6 bases at V and 2 bases at J, with 8 bases between the two ends. Germline lookup yields CDR1 SEHNR and CDR2 FQNEAQ (reference sequence). CDR3 sequence (DNA): TGTGCCAGCAGTCCGGGCGGCAATCAGCCCCAGCATTTT. It codes for CASSPGGNQPQHF.

This sequence joins TRBV7-2 and TRBJ2-2; 7 bases align to TRBD1. This CDR3 is 15 amino acids long. Trimming at V came to 1 base and at J to 8 bases, leaving 7 bases not matched to a gene. Germline loops: CDR1 SGHTA, CDR2 FQGNSA. Here the CDR3 reads CASSLVKGAKGELFF. CDR3 DNA sequence: TGTGCCAGCAGCTTAGTGAAGGGGGCAAAAGGGGAGCTGTTTTTT.

This clonotype was found a few times. This chain connects TRBV28 to TRBJ1-1; 7 bases align to TRBD1. The CDR3 has 15 residues. V gave up 2 bases and J gave up 1 base; unmatched junction bases: 4. Germline lookup yields CDR1 MDHEN and CDR2 SYDVKM. The CDR3 is CASSLRDRGNTEAFF. CDR3 DNA sequence: TGTGCCAGCAGTTTACGGGACAGAGGGAACACTGAAGCTTTCTTT.

With regard to this clonotype: A read error may explain this, as a much larger clone is one base away. The chain employs TRBV7-2 and TRBJ2-3; no firm D call. The V end lost 5 bases, the J end lost 7 bases, and 13 bases lay between the germline ends. The CDR3 sequence is 13 residues long. CDR1 is SGHTA, CDR2 FQGNSA, per germline. In DNA form, the CDR3 reads TGTGCCAGCAGCACCCGATGGGTATATACGCAGTATTTT. This translates into CASSTRWVYTQYF.

In its sample, this clonotype was seen a few times. The V gene is TRBV10-3, the J gene TRBJ2-7, with 8 nucleotides matching TRBD1. The CDR3 sequence is 14 residues long. CDR1 and CDR2 from the germline V gene are ENHRY and SYGVKD. The ends lost 5 bases at V and 7 bases at J; junction bases unmatched: 10. The CDR3 coding sequence is TGTGCCATCAGTTCAGGGGGCGGTGCGGGGGAGCAGTACTTC. Encoded protein: CAISSGGGAGEQYF.

Only a few counts were recorded for this clonotype. Relative to the germline gene, one junction end is altered; a read error may explain this. The chain is built from TRBV12-3 or TRBV12-4 and TRBJ2-5; 8 bases align to TRBD2. This CDR3 region has 14 residues. This chain's CDR3 is CASSVAGSGETQYF. The CDR3 region has the DNA TGTGCCAGCAGTGTAGCGGGGTCAGGAGAGACCCAGTACTTC.

Concerning this clonotype itself: The junction and the germline gene differ at one end; a read error may be behind it. This chain links TRBV3-1 with TRBJ2-1; D is unclear. This CDR3 is built from 12 residues. Germline assignment: CDR1 LGHDT and CDR2 YNNKEL (reference sequence). CDR3 coding DNA: TGTGCAAGCAGCCAAGTTACGAATGAGAAGTTCTTC. The encoded protein is CASSQVTNEKFF.